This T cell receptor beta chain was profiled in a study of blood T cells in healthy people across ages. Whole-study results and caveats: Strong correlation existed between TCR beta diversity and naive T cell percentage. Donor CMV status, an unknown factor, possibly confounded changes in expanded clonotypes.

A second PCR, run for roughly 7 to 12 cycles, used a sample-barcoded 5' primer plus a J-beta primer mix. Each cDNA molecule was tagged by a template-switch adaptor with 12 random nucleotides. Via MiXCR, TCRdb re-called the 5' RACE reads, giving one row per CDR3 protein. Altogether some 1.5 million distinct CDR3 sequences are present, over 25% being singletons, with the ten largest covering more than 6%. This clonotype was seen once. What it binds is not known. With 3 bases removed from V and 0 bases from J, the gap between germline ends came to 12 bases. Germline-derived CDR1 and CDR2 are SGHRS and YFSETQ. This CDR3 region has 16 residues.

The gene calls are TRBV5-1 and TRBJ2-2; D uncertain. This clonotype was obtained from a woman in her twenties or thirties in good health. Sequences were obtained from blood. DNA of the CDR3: TGCGCCAGCAGCTCCGGATCTACTTCGAACACCGGGGAGCTGTTTTTT. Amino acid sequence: CASSSGSTSNTGELFF.